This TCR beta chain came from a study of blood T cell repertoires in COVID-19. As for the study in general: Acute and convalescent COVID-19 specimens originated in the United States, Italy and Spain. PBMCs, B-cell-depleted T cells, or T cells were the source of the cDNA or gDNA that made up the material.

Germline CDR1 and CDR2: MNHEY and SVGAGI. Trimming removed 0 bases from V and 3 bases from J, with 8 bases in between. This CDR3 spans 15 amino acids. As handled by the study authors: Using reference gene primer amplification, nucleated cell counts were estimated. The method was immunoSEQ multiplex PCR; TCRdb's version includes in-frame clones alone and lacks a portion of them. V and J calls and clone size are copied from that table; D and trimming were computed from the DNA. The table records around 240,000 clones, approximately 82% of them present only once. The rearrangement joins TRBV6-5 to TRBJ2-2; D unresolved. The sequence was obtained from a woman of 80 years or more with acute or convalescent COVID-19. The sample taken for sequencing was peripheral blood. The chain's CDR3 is CASSYSNRYTGELFF. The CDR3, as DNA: TGTGCCAGCAGTTACTCGAACAGATACACCGGGGAGCTGTTTTTT.